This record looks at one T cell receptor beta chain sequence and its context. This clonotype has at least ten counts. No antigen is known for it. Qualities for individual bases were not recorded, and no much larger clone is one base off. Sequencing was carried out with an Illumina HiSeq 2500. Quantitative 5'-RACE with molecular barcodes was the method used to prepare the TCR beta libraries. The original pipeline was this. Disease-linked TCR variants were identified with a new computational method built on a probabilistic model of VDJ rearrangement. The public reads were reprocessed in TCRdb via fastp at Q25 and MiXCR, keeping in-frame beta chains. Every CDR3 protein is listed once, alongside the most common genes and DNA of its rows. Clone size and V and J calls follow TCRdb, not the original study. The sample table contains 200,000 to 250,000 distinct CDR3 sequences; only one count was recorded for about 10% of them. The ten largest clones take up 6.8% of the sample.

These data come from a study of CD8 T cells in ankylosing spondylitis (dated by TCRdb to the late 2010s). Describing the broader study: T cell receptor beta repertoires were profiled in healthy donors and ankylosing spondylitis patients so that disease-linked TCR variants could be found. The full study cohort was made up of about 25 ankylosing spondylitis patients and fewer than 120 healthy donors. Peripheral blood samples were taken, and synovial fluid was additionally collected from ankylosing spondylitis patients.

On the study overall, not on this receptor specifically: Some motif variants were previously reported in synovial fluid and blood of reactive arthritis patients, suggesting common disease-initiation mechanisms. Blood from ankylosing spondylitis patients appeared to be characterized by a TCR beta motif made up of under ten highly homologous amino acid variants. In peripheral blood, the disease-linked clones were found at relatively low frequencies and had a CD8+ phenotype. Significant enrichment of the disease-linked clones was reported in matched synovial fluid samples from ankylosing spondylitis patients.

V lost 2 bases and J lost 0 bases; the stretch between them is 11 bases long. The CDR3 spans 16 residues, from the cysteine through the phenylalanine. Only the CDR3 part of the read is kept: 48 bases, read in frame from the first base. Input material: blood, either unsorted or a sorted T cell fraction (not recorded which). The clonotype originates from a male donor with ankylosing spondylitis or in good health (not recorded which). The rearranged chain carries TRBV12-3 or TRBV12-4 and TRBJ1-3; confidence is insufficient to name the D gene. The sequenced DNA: TGTGCCAGCAGTTTATTGGCCCCCCGCTCTGGAAACACCATATATTTT. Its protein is CASSLLAPRSGNTIYF.